This T cell receptor (beta chain) emerged from a study of blood T cell repertoires in COVID-19. This clone was detected a few times. Repertoires were generated with immunoSEQ multiplex PCR, while TCRdb's copy carries only in-frame clones and drops some. The sample shows about 280,000 clones, 75% to 90% of them seen only once. The ends lost 5 bases at V and 4 bases at J; junction bases unmatched: 13. The CDR3 spans 17 residues. Germline V gene sequence: CDR1 MNHEY, CDR2 SMNVEV (reference sequence). The origin of this receptor is a woman aged 45 to 65 who had recovered from COVID-19. The J gene is TRBJ1-1, the V gene TRBV27; 10 nucleotides align to TRBD1. The sequenced material came from PBMCs or T cells enriched from blood (not recorded which). CDR3 sequence (DNA): TGTGCCAGCAGTCTGGGGACAGGGGCTATAGGTCGCACTGAAGCTTTCTTT. Translated, it gives CASSLGTGAIGRTEAFF.